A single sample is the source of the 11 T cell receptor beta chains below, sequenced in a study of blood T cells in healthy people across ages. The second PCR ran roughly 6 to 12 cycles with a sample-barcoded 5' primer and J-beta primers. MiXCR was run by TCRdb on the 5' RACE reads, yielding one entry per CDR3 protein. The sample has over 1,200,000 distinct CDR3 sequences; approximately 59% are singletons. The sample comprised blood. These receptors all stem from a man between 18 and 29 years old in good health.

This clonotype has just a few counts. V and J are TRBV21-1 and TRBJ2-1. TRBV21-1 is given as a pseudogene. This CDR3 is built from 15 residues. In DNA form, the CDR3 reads TGTGCCAGCAGCCCGCGACCAAGCATCTACAATGAGCAGTTCTTC. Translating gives CASSPRPSIYNEQFF.

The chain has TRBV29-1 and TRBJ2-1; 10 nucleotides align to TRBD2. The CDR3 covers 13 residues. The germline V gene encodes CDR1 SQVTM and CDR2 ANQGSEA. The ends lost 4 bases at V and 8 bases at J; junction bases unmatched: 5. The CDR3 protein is CSVGGTSADEQFF. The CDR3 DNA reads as TGCAGCGTTGGTGGGACTAGCGCGGATGAGCAGTTCTTC.

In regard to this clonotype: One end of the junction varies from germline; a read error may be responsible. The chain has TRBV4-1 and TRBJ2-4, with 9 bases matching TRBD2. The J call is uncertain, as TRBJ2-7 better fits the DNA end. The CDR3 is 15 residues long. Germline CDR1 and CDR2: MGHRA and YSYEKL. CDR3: CTSSQATSGAYEQYF. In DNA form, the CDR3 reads TGCACCAGCAGCCAAGCGACTAGCGGAGCCTACGAGCAGTACTTC.

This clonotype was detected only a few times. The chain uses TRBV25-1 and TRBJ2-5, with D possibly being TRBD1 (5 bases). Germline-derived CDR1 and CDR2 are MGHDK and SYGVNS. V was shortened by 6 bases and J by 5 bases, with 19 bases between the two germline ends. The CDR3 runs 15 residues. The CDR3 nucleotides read TGTGCCAGCAGACCTGGTCAGGGCTGGACGGAGACCCAGTACTTC. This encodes CASRPGQGWTETQYF.

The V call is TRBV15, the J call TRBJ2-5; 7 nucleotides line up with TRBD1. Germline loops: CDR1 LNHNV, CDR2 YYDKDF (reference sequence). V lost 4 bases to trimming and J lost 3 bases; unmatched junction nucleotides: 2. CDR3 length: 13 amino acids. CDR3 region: CATSKTGEETQYF. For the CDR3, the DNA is TGTGCCACCAGCAAAACAGGGGAAGAGACCCAGTACTTC.

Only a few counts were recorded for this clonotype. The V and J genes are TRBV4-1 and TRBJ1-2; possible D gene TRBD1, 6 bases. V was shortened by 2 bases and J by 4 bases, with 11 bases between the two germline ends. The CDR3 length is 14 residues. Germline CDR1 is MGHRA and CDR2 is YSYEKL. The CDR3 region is CASSQQGRPYGYTF. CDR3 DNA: TGCGCCAGCAGCCAACAGGGGCGACCCTATGGCTACACCTTC.

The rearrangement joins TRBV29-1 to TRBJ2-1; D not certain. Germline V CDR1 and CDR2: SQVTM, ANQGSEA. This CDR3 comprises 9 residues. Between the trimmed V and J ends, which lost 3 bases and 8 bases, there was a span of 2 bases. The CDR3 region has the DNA TGCAGCGTTGATTATGAGCAGTTCTTC. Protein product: CSVDYEQFF.

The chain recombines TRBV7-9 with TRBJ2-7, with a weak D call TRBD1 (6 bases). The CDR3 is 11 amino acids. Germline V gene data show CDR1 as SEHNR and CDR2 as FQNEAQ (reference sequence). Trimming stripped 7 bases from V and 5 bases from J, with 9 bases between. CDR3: CASKGENEQYF. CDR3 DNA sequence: TGTGCCAGCAAGGGGGAAAACGAGCAGTACTTC.

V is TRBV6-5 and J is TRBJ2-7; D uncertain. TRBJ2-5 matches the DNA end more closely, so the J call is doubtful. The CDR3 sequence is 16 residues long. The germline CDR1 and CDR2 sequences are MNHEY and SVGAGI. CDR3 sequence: CASSYLGPLVYETQYF. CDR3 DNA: TGTGCCAGCAGTTACTTAGGTCCCCTAGTTTACGAGACCCAGTACTTC.

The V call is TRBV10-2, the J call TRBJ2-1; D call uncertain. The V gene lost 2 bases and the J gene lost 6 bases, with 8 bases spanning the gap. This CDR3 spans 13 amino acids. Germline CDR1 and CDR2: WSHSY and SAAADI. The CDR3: CASSEVLVNEQFF. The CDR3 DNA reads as TGCGCCAGCAGTGAGGTCCTAGTCAATGAGCAGTTCTTC.

The CDR3 protein is CASSDSGPLPSYTF. CDR3 bases: TGTGCCAGCAGTGATAGTGGTCCCCTGCCCAGCTACACCTTC. J is TRBJ1-2 and V is TRBV25-1; D is unclear. Trimming cost V 3 bases and J 9 bases, with 17 bases left between them. Germline lookup yields CDR1 MGHDK and CDR2 SYGVNS. CDR3 length: 14 amino acids.